The 20 T cell receptor beta chains in this list originate from one sample, sequenced in a study of cytomegalovirus exposure and HLA in healthy donors. Primers: 60 Vbeta forward and 13 Jbeta reverse. Generated by immunoSEQ multiplex PCR, the TCRdb table keeps only in-frame clones and is missing some. The sample holds approximately 140,000 clones; approximately 67% are singletons and the top ten take 5.5% to 7.5%. The specimen was PBMCs. These receptors were collected from a woman in her sixties in good health and CMV-seronegative.

V gene TRBV6-5 combines with J gene TRBJ1-4; 7 nucleotides match TRBD1. Unmatched junction bases numbered 8, after V lost 5 bases and J lost 5 bases. This CDR3 contains 15 residues. Germline-derived CDR1 and CDR2 are MNHEY and SVGAGI. The CDR3 nucleotides are TGTGCCAGCAGTCCCCCCCGGGACAGAAATGAAAAACTGTTTTTT. Encoded protein: CASSPPRDRNEKLFF.

This chain uses TRBV19 with TRBJ2-7; a possible D gene is TRBD1 (6 bases). V lost 5 bases and J lost 5, with 13 bases in between. Germline V lookup: CDR1 LNHDA, CDR2 SQIVND (reference sequence). The CDR3 totals 13 residues. The CDR3 loop reads CASSSNRAHEQYF. Here the CDR3 DNA reads TGTGCCAGTAGTTCCAACAGGGCCCACGAGCAGTACTTC.

This clone was seen a single time. This chain joins TRBV15 and TRBJ2-2; possibly TRBD1 for D (6 bases). V was trimmed by 8 bases and J by 7 bases, leaving 14 bases between them. CDR3 length equals 13 residues. Germline values: CDR1 LNHNV, CDR2 YYDKDF (reference sequence). CDR3 sequence: CATRLAGVGELFF. CDR3 nucleotide sequence: TGTGCCACCCGTCTAGCAGGGGTCGGGGAGCTGTTTTTT.

This chain joins TRBV5-6 and TRBJ1-1; the D gene is possibly TRBD1 (5 bases). There are 14 residues in the CDR3. CDR1 SGHDT and CDR2 YYEEEE come from the germline V gene. Trimming took off 1 base at V and 1 base at J, with 8 bases between the two ends. The CDR3 DNA reads TGTGCCAGCAGCTTGTCAGGGCGGAACACTGAAGCTTTCTTT. It translates to CASSLSGRNTEAFF.

The J gene is TRBJ2-5, the V gene TRBV7-9; no firm D call. CDR1 SEHNR and CDR2 FQNEAQ come from the germline V gene (reference sequence). Deletions cut 1 base from V and 0 bases from J, with 6 bases between. The CDR3 is 14 amino acids. DNA for the CDR3: TGTGCCAGCAGCTTAGAACAGTACCAAGAGACCCAGTACTTC. It translates to CASSLEQYQETQYF.

V gene TRBV7-2 combines with J gene TRBJ2-7; D might be TRBD2 (5 bases). The CDR3 extends over 12 amino acids. Trimming took 4 bases from V and 3 from J, leaving 7 bases between them. Germline V gene lookup returns CDR1 SGHTA and CDR2 FQGNSA. CDR3 bases: TGTGCCAGCAGCTACCGGGGCTACGAGCAGTACTTC. This sequence encodes CASSYRGYEQYF.

This clone occurred a few times. The V and J genes are TRBV6-1 and TRBJ2-3, with 9 bases lining up with TRBD1. V dropped 6 bases and J dropped 14; count of bases not matched to a gene: 9. This CDR3 is built from 12 residues. In germline, CDR1 is MNHNS, CDR2 SASEGT. The CDR3 region is CASSSGQGGVYF. The CDR3 DNA reads as TGTGCCAGCAGCTCGGGACAGGGAGGGGTGTATTTT.

The chain couples TRBV27 to TRBJ2-1; D perhaps matches TRBD2 (6 bases). CDR1 and CDR2 (germline): MNHEY, SMNVEV (reference sequence). CDR3 length: 13 residues. Trimming took 3 bases from V and 4 from J, leaving 7 bases between them. This CDR3 is CASSFRGYNEQFF. DNA of the CDR3: TGTGCCAGCAGTTTTCGGGGGTACAATGAGCAGTTCTTC.

The chain recombines TRBV6-6 with TRBJ1-5; D remains ambiguous. V was cut by 2 bases and J by 1 base, with 6 bases left in between. Germline V lookup: CDR1 MNHNY, CDR2 SVGAGI (reference sequence). The CDR3 length is 14 residues. This chain's CDR3 is CASSYGLSNQPQHF. The CDR3 DNA reads TGTGCCAGCAGTTACGGCCTCAGCAATCAGCCCCAGCATTTT.

The chain links TRBV9 to TRBJ1-3, with D unclear. Germline CDR1 is SGDLS and CDR2 is YYNGEE. V was clipped by 1 base and J by 0 bases, with 14 bases between them. The CDR3 consists of 17 residues. The CDR3 sequence is CASSVSGPSRSGNTIYF. In nucleotides, the CDR3 is TGTGCCAGCAGCGTAAGCGGACCGAGCCGCTCTGGAAACACCATATATTTT.

The V and J genes are TRBV27 and TRBJ2-7; 9 nucleotides line up with TRBD2. V was pared by 8 bases and J by 2 bases, with 10 bases of the junction left unmatched. The CDR3 is 15 residues long. CDR1 is MNHEY and CDR2 is SMNVEV in the germline V gene (reference sequence). The CDR3 DNA is TGTGCCAGCTCTCGTCTAGCGGGGCCAACCTACGAGCAGTACTTC. It translates to CASSRLAGPTYEQYF.

The CDR3 nucleotides read TGTGCCAGCAGCTCTCCGGGACAGACAATCAATGAGCAGTTCTTC. Encoded protein: CASSSPGQTINEQFF. This chain connects TRBV7-3 to TRBJ2-1; 7 bases are a match to TRBD1. The germline gives CDR1 SGHTA, CDR2 FQGTGA. J lost 6 bases, V lost 4 bases, and 9 bases had no gene match. The CDR3 has 15 residues.

The CDR3 here is CAWSKGLADTDTQYF. Written as DNA, the CDR3 is TGTGCCTGGAGCAAAGGACTAGCGGACACAGATACGCAGTATTTT. This chain joins TRBV30 and TRBJ2-3; TRBD2 agrees at 10 bases. Germline V gene sequence: CDR1 GTSNPN, CDR2 SVGIG (reference sequence). V shed 3 bases, J shed 2 bases, and the junction held 5 bases outside the gene matches. The CDR3 is 15 amino acids.

A few counts support this clone. The chain's CDR3 is CASTPPGEKTQYF. DNA for the CDR3: TGCGCCAGTACCCCTCCAGGGGAGAAGACCCAGTACTTC. The chain is built from TRBV5-1 and TRBJ2-5, with D perhaps matching TRBD1 (6 bases). This CDR3 region has 13 residues. V shed 8 bases and J shed 6 bases, with 17 bases lying between them. CDR1 SGHRS and CDR2 YFSETQ come from the germline V gene.

CDR3 coding DNA: TGTGCCACCAGAGGGTGGGGGGACACTGAAGCTTTCTTT. Protein product: CATRGWGDTEAFF. J is TRBJ1-1 and V is TRBV15, with D possibly TRBD1 on 5 matching bases. Deletions cut 6 bases from V and 3 bases from J, with 11 bases between. CDR3 length equals 13 residues. Germline values: CDR1 LNHNV, CDR2 YYDKDF (reference sequence).

J is TRBJ1-1 and V is TRBV4-3; maybe TRBD1 (5 bases). The V end was cut by 1 base, the J end by 10 bases, with 13 bases between. In germline, CDR1 is LGHNA, CDR2 YSLEER. CDR3 length: 13 residues. The CDR3 loop is CASSQVRTSTAFF. CDR3 nucleotide sequence: TGCGCCAGCAGCCAAGTTCGGACATCCACAGCTTTCTTT.

The chain couples TRBV5-1 to TRBJ2-1; D ambiguous. With 0 bases removed from V and 7 bases from J, the gap between germline ends came to 11 bases. The CDR3 runs 14 residues. The V gene's germline CDR1 is SGHRS and CDR2 YFSETQ. The CDR3 sequence: CASSLEGSSNEQFF. The DNA for the CDR3 is TGCGCCAGCAGCTTGGAAGGTAGCAGTAATGAGCAGTTCTTC. Full variable domain (rest looked up from reference TRBV5-1 and TRBJ2-1): KAGVTQTPRYLIKTRGQQVTLSCSPISGHRSVSWYQQTPGQGLQFLFEYFSETQRNKGNFPGRFSGRQFSNSRSEMNVSTLELGDSALYLCASSLEGSSNEQFFGPGTRLTVL.

V gene TRBV29-1 combines with J gene TRBJ2-2; D is unresolved. The V and J ends lost 4 bases and 2 bases respectively, with 11 bases between them. This CDR3 is 14 amino acids long. The germline V gene has CDR1 SQVTM and CDR2 ANQGSEA. CDR3 loop: CSVVRQANTGELFF. Here the CDR3 DNA reads TGCAGCGTTGTTCGGCAGGCTAACACCGGGGAGCTGTTTTTT.

This clone turned up a few times. The CDR3 protein is CASSLGVSTEAFF. Here the CDR3 DNA reads TGTGCCAGCAGTTTAGGAGTTAGCACTGAAGCTTTCTTT. This chain connects TRBV27 to TRBJ1-1; no clear D. Germline lookup yields CDR1 MNHEY and CDR2 SMNVEV (reference sequence). Trimming removed 2 bases from V and 4 bases from J, with 8 bases in between. This CDR3 spans 13 amino acids.

This clone was seen a few times. The rearrangement links TRBV19 to TRBJ2-2; the match to TRBD1 covers 8 bases. The V gene end was trimmed by 7 bases and the J gene end by 5 bases; junction bases not matched to a gene: 6. The CDR3 has 14 residues. Per the germline V gene, CDR1 is LNHDA and CDR2 is SQIVND (reference sequence). The CDR3 protein is CASIDRGKTGELFF. Here the CDR3 DNA reads TGTGCCAGTATCGACAGGGGAAAAACCGGGGAGCTGTTTTTT. Filled out from reference TRBV19 and TRBJ2-2, the complete variable domain reads DGGITQSPKYLFRKEGQNVTLSCEQNLNHDAMYWYRQDPGQGLRLIYYSQIVNDFQKGDIAEGYSVSREKKESFPLTVTSAQKNPTAFYLCASIDRGKTGELFFGEGSRLTVL.